Presented here are 2 T cell receptor beta chains from one specimen sequenced in a study of response to subunit inactivated influenza vaccine. TCRdb ran MiXCR on the RT-PCR reads and lists one entry per CDR3 protein. The sample has about 160,000 distinct CDR3 sequences; roughly a tenth are singletons. This material consisted of non-naive T cells sorted from PBMCs, taken about 6 weeks after vaccination. The receptors stem from a man aged 50 to 59 who received an inactivated influenza vaccine.

A note on this clonotype: One junction end does not reproduce the germline sequence, and a read error may be involved. The chain recombines TRBV6-1 with TRBJ1-6; TRBD1 might be the D (6 bases). This CDR3 spans 15 amino acids. The germline CDR1 and CDR2 sequences are MNHNS and SASEGT. Here the CDR3 reads CASGEGGVRNSPLHF. CDR3 DNA: TGTGCCAGCGGTGAAGGGGGGGTGAGGAATTCACCCCTCCACTTT.

The genes are TRBV3-1 and TRBJ2-1; 9 bases line up with TRBD2. Germline V gives CDR1 LGHDT, CDR2 YNNKEL (reference sequence). There are 17 residues in the CDR3. V lost 4 bases and J lost 5; bases outside the gene matches: 12. CDR3 region: CASSPPRGGGVNNEQFF. As DNA, the CDR3 is TGTGCCAGCAGCCCACCTCGGGGCGGGGGGGTTAACAATGAGCAGTTCTTC.